This TCR beta chain was found in a study of human versus mouse CDR3 diversity and MHC coevolution. Sequencing was performed with immunoSEQ multiplex PCR; in TCRdb, only in-frame clones are kept and a portion is missing. The sample carries over 60,000 clones, 85% to 95% recorded once. A note on this clone: Other DNA variants within this sample encode the same CDR3.

The sample was naive CD4+ T cells from blood. Indicated subset: CD45RO-negative CD62L-positive naive CD4 T cells. This receptor was obtained from a person aged 30 to 70 in good health.

CDR3 sequence (DNA): TGTGCCAGCTCACCACCGACTAGCGGGGGGGAGCAGTTCTTC. It specifies CASSPPTSGGEQFF. This sequence joins TRBV18 and TRBJ2-1, with 13 bases identical to TRBD2. From germline, CDR1 is KGHSH and CDR2 LQKENI. After removal of 0 bases from V and 10 bases from J, the junction contained 0 bases not matched to a gene. The CDR3 has 14 residues.